This entry lists 10 T cell receptor beta chains sequenced from one sample in a study of monozygotic twins with inflammatory bowel disease (dated by TCRdb to 2018 to 2020). Libraries came from 5' RACE. Sequencing used an Illumina HiSeq 2500. The reads were reprocessed in TCRdb, with one entry per CDR3 protein sequence and no accompanying DNA. The table of this sample itemizes approximately 400,000 distinct CDR3 sequences. 2% to 3% of the sample is taken by the ten largest. The sample consisted of blood. The receptors were gathered from a human donor with ulcerative colitis or Crohn's disease, or a healthy co-twin of an affected twin (not recorded which).

The chain has TRBV2 and TRBJ2-1. The length of the CDR3 is 14 residues. Germline V lookup: CDR1 SNHLY, CDR2 FYNNEI. The CDR3 sequence is CASSRNPIYNEQFF.

This chain joins TRBV29-1 and TRBJ2-5. Germline CDR1 is SQVTM and CDR2 is ANQGSEA. The CDR3 has 14 amino acids. The CDR3 spells CSVEDPDLRETQYF. Based on the CDR3 plus reference TRBV29-1 and TRBJ2-5, the full variable domain is SAVISQKPSRDICQRGTSLTIQCQVDSQVTMMFWYRQQPGQSLTLIATANQGSEATYESGFVIDKFPISRPNLTFSTLTVSNMSPEDSSIYLCSVEDPDLRETQYFGPGTRLLVL.

The V gene is TRBV20-1, the J gene TRBJ2-1; TCRdb names TRBD1, which stays unverified in the absence of DNA. This CDR3 has 14 residues. Germline CDR1 is DFQATT and CDR2 is SNEGSKA (reference sequence). CDR3 in amino acids: CSAIAEPPYNEQFF.

This chain uses TRBV28 with TRBJ1-5; TCRdb's assignment of TRBD1 cannot be checked, as there is no DNA. CDR1 is MDHEN and CDR2 is SYDVKM in the germline V gene. The CDR3 sequence is 14 residues long. The CDR3 sequence: CASSQGGGGQPQHF.

The chain carries TRBV3-1 and TRBJ2-3; TCRdb indicates TRBD2, and absent DNA this call remains unverified. Germline V lookup: CDR1 LGHDT, CDR2 YNNKEL (reference sequence). This CDR3 has 12 residues. CDR3 sequence reads: CASSRDPLTQYF.

The chain carries TRBV9 and TRBJ2-5; TCRdb selects TRBD1, and the lack of DNA leaves this call unchecked. The CDR3 extends over 15 amino acids. CDR1 and CDR2 from the germline V gene are SGDLS and YYNGEE. The CDR3 loop is CASSVRGGEQETQYF. Based on the CDR3 plus reference TRBV9 and TRBJ2-5, the full variable domain is DSGVTQTPKHLITATGQRVTLRCSPRSGDLSVYWYQQSLDQGLQFLIQYYNGEERAKGNILERFSAQQFPDLHSELNLSSLELGDSALYFCASSVRGGEQETQYFGPGTRLLVL.

The J gene is TRBJ1-5, the V gene TRBV20-1. The CDR3 length is 11 residues. CDR1 and CDR2 (germline): DFQATT, SNEGSKA (reference sequence). CDR3 in amino acids: CSAGLDQPQHF.

The rearrangement uses TRBV5-1 and TRBJ1-6; the D call from TCRdb, TRBD1, cannot be confirmed without DNA. This CDR3 is 20 amino acids long. CDR1 and CDR2 (germline): SGHRS, YFSETQ. The CDR3 loop reads CASSPTPGWSASSYNSPLHF.

This chain joins TRBV4-3 and TRBJ1-4; with no DNA, the TCRdb D assignment of TRBD1 cannot be verified. This CDR3 is built from 15 residues. The germline V gene has CDR1 LGHNA and CDR2 YSLEER. CDR3 protein: CASSPTGGPNEKLFF.

This chain uses TRBV12-3 or TRBV12-4 with TRBJ1-1. This CDR3 has 12 residues. The CDR3 spells CASSLRGEKAFF.